This T cell receptor (beta chain) appears in the sequencing data of a study of CD8 T cells in ankylosing spondylitis. To note about this clonotype: The antigen remains unidentified.

The CDR3 spans 16 residues. CDR1 is SEHNR, CDR2 FQNEAQ, per germline (reference sequence). V was shortened by 1 base and J by 2 bases, with 14 bases between the two germline ends. General study findings and limits: In ankylosing spondylitis blood, a motif of eight highly homologous TCR beta variants appeared characteristic. CD8+ disease-linked clones were present at relatively low frequencies in blood.

Quantitative molecular-barcoded 5'-RACE generated the TCR beta libraries. TCRdb redid the calling of the 5' RACE reads with MiXCR, one entry per CDR3 protein. The sample includes about 220,000 distinct CDR3 sequences, 18% of them seen just once. This sequence joins TRBV7-9 and TRBJ1-2; TRBD1 might be the D (5 bases). The sequence was obtained from a male donor with ankylosing spondylitis. Sequenced input: blood, either unsorted or a sorted T cell fraction (not recorded which). As DNA, the CDR3 is TGTGCCAGCAGCTTAGATGCGGGGGAGGCCAACTATGGCTACACCTTC. Its translation is CASSLDAGEANYGYTF. Full variable domain (outside the CDR3, taken from reference TRBV7-9 and TRBJ1-2): DTGVSQNPRHKITKRGQNVTFRCDPISEHNRLYWYRQTLGQGPEFLTYFQNEAQLEKSRLLSDRFSAERPKGSFSTLEIQRTEQGDSAMYLCASSLDAGEANYGYTFGSGTRLTVV.